Sequencing of this T cell receptor (beta chain) was carried out in a study of metastatic and nonmetastatic thyroid tumors. Thyroid surgery had not been preceded by any treatment in any patient. With MiXCR, TCRdb called clones anew from the PCR reads. The data show about 18,000 clones, over 20% seen once. V lost 1 base, J lost 6 bases, and 9 bases lay in between. Germline CDR1 is SGHAT and CDR2 is FQNNGV. CDR3 length: 13 residues. The receptor was isolated from a female donor with papillary thyroid cancer or a benign thyroid nodule (not recorded which). Some clones in this sample may be carry-over from other donors' samples. The chain has TRBV11-2 and TRBJ1-1, with no clear D. The source material was adjacent normal tissue. CDR3 bases: TGTGCCAGCAGCTTAGTAGGTCGGTCTGAAGCTTTCTTT. It translates to CASSLVGRSEAFF.